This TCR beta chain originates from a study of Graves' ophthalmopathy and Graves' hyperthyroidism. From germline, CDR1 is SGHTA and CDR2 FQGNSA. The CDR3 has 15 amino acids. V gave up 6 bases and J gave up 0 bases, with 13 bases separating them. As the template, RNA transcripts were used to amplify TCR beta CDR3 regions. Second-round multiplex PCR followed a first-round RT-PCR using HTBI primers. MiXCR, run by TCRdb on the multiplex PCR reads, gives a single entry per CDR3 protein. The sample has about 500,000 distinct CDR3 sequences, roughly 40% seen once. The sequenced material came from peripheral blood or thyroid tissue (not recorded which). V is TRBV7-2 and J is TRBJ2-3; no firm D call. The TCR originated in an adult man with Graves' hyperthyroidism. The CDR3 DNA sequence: TGTGCCAGCAGGAGCTACATCGGGAGCACAGATACGCAGTATTTT. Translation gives CASRSYIGSTDTQYF.